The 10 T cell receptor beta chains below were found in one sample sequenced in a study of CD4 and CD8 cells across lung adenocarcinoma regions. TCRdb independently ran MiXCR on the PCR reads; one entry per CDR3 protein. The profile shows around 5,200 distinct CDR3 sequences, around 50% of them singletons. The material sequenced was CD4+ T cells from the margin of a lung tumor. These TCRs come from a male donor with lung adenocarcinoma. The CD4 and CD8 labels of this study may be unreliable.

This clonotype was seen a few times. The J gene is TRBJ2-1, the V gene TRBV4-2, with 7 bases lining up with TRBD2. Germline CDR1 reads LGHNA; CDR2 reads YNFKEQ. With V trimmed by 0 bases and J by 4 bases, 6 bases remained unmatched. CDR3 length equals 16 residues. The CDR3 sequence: CASSQEGGSAYNEQFF. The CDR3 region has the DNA TGTGCCAGCAGCCAAGAGGGCGGGAGCGCTTACAATGAGCAGTTCTTC.

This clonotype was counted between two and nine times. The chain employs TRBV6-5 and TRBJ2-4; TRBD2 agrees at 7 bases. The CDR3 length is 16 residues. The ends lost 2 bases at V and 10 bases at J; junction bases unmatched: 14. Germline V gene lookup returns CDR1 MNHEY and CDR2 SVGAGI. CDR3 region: CASSYQSGTSTDIQYF. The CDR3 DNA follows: TGTGCCAGCAGTTACCAGAGCGGGACGAGCACAGATATTCAGTACTTC.

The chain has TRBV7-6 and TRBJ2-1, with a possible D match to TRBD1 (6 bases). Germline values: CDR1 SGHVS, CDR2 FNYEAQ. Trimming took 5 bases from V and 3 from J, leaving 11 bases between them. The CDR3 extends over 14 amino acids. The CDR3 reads CASSQPGDYNEQFF. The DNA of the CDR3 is TGTGCCAGCAGCCAACCAGGGGACTACAATGAGCAGTTCTTC.

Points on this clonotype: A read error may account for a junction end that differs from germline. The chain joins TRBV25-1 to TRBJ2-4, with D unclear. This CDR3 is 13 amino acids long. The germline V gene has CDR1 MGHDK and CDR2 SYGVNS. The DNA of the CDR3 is TGTGCCACGGGTCAGAGAGCCAAAAACATGCAGTACTTC. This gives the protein CATGQRAKNMQYF. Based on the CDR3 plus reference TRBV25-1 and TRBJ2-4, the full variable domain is EADIYQTPRYLVIGTGKKITLECSQTMGHDKMYWYQQDPGMELHLIHYSYGVNSTEKGDLSSESTVSRIRTEHFPLTLESARPSHTSQYLCATGQRAKNMQYFGAGTRLSVL.

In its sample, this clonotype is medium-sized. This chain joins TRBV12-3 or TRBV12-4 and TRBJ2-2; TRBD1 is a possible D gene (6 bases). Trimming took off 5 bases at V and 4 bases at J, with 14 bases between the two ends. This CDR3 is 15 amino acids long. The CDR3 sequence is CASSPRQDLTGELFF. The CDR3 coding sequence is TGTGCCAGCAGTCCTAGACAGGACCTCACCGGGGAGCTGTTTTTT.

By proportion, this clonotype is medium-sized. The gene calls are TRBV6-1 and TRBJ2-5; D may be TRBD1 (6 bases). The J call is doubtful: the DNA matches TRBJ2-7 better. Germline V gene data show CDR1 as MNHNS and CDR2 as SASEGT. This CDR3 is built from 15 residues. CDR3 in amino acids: CASSEQTGPPYEQYF. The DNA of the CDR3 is TGTGCCAGCAGTGAACAGACAGGACCCCCCTACGAGCAGTACTTC.

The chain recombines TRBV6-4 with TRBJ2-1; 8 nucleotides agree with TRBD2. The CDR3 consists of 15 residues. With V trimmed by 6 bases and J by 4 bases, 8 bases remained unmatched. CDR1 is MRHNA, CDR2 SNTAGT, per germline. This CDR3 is CASSPAGESYNEQFF. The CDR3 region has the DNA TGTGCCAGCAGCCCAGCGGGAGAGTCTTACAATGAGCAGTTCTTC.

The CDR3 region is CASSARDRGLRETQYF. CDR3 nucleotides: TGTGCCAGCAGCGCCCGGGACAGGGGGCTAAGGGAGACCCAGTACTTC. The genes are TRBV6-1 and TRBJ2-5, with 12 bases fitting TRBD1. Germline lookup yields CDR1 MNHNS and CDR2 SASEGT. V lost 6 bases, J lost 5 bases, and 10 bases stayed unmatched. The CDR3 spans 16 residues.

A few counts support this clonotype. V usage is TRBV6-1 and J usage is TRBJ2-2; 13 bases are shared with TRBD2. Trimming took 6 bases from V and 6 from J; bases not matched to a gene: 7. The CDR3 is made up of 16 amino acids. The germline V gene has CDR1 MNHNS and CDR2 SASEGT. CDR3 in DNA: TGTGCCAGCAGAAGGACTAGCGGGAGTTTGGCCGGGGAGCTGTTTTTT. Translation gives CASRRTSGSLAGELFF.

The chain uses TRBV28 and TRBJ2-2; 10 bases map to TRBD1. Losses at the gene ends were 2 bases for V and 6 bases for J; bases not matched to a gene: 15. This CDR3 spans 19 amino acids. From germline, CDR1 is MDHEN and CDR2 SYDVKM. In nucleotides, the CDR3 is TGTGCCAGCAGTTTAGCTATACCGGGACAGGGGATAGGATCCGGGGAGCTGTTTTTT. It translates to CASSLAIPGQGIGSGELFF.